The 10 T cell receptor beta chains below were found in one sample sequenced in a study of beta chain features in type 1 diabetes. The investigators reverse transcribed all of the isolated RNA, so they sequenced expressed TCRB transcripts. TCRdb's table, derived via immunoSEQ multiplex PCR, lists solely in-frame clones and lacks some. The sample consists of over 150,000 clones, less than 15% of them appearing once. What was sequenced was central memory CD4+ T cells from blood. The receptors originated from a woman between 18 and 29 years old in good health.

The rearrangement links TRBV18 to TRBJ2-1; TRBD1 matches at 7 bases. This CDR3 has 13 amino acids. Per germline, CDR1 KGHSH and CDR2 LQKENI. The ends lost 3 bases at V and 8 bases at J; junction bases unmatched: 4. CDR3 coding DNA: TGTGCCAGCTCACCCTTGACAGGGTATGAGCAGTTCTTC. It codes for CASSPLTGYEQFF.

The gene calls are TRBV11-2 and TRBJ1-1; 7 bases are a match to TRBD1. V was clipped by 5 bases and J by 7 bases; unmatched bases: 4. The CDR3 runs to 12 residues. Germline V gives CDR1 SGHAT, CDR2 FQNNGV. DNA for the CDR3: TGTGCCAGCAGCAAACGGGACAGTGAAGCTTTCTTT. It is translated as CASSKRDSEAFF.

The chain carries TRBV2 and TRBJ1-4, with D unclear. CDR1 is SNHLY, CDR2 FYNNEI, per germline. V dropped 8 bases and J dropped 5 bases, with 12 bases sitting between them. There are 13 residues in the CDR3. CDR3 loop: CASGREQNEKLFF. In DNA form, the CDR3 reads TGTGCCAGCGGTAGGGAGCAAAATGAAAAACTGTTTTTT.

The V gene is TRBV10-1, the J gene TRBJ2-1, with TRBD2 matching 14 bases. CDR1 is WNHNN and CDR2 is SYGVQD in the germline V gene (reference sequence). The CDR3 is made up of 14 amino acids. V lost 6 bases, J lost 8 bases, and 3 bases stayed unmatched. The CDR3 nucleotides read TGCGCCAGCAGCGGGACTAGCGGGAGCTATGAGCAGTTCTTC. The encoded protein is CASSGTSGSYEQFF.

The J gene is TRBJ1-1, the V gene TRBV25-1; 12 nucleotides line up with TRBD1. There are 16 residues in the CDR3. In germline, CDR1 is MGHDK, CDR2 SYGVNS. The junction had 5 bases not matched to a gene; V was cut back by 1 base and J by 5 bases. The CDR3 protein is CASSEFGTGGWTEAFF. As DNA, the CDR3 is TGTGCCAGCAGTGAATTCGGGACAGGGGGCTGGACTGAAGCTTTCTTT.

The V gene is TRBV28, the J gene TRBJ2-7, with 8 bases matching TRBD2. The CDR3 spans 14 residues. V lost 6 bases and J lost 1; bases outside the gene matches: 5. Germline assignment: CDR1 MDHEN and CDR2 SYDVKM. CDR3 nucleotide sequence: TGTGCCAGCAGGGACTCGGGGGGGTCCTACGAGCAGTACTTC. It specifies CASRDSGGSYEQYF. The variable domain in full, completed from reference TRBV28 and TRBJ2-7, reads DVKVTQSSRYLVKRTGEKVFLECVQDMDHENMFWYRQDPGLGLRLIYFSYDVKMKEKGDIPEGYSVSREKKERFSLILESASTNQTSMYLCASRDSGGSYEQYFGPGTRLTVT.

This clone was counted between two and nine times. The chain employs TRBV5-4 and TRBJ2-5, with D hard to call. V gave up 0 bases and J gave up 3 bases, with 9 bases separating them. The germline V gene has CDR1 SGHNT and CDR2 YYREEE (reference sequence). The CDR3 is 14 residues long. The chain's CDR3 is CASSLAVVKETQYF. As DNA, the CDR3 is TGTGCCAGCAGCTTGGCAGTCGTCAAAGAGACCCAGTACTTC.

This clone came up a few times. The chain carries TRBV9 and TRBJ2-5; TRBD2 aligns across 9 bases. The CDR3 is 15 residues long. The germline V gene has CDR1 SGDLS and CDR2 YYNGEE. Losses at the gene ends were 0 bases for V and 5 bases for J; bases not matched to a gene: 5. The CDR3 protein is CASSVAPSGTETQYF. CDR3 DNA sequence: TGTGCCAGCAGCGTAGCGCCTAGCGGGACGGAGACCCAGTACTTC.

The J gene is TRBJ2-6, the V gene TRBV2; D not certain. The V end lost 7 bases, the J end lost 4 bases, and 5 bases lay between the germline ends. The CDR3 spans 12 residues. In germline, CDR1 is SNHLY, CDR2 FYNNEI. The DNA for the CDR3 is TGTGCCAGCACTTCCGGGGCCAACGTCCTGACTTTC. As protein: CASTSGANVLTF.

J is TRBJ2-7 and V is TRBV7-2; D unclear. The length of the CDR3 is 13 residues. Trimming took off 1 base at V and 3 bases at J, with 7 bases between the two ends. CDR1 is SGHTA and CDR2 is FQGNSA in the germline V gene. CDR3 residues: CASSLDPVYEQYF. The CDR3 DNA sequence: TGTGCCAGCAGCTTAGATCCTGTCTACGAGCAGTACTTC.